This T cell receptor beta chain was found in a study of response to subunit inactivated influenza vaccine. Study-level results: Each seasonal influenza vaccination recruits few new T cells, the authors suggested.

Notes on this clonotype: Its specificity is not known.

Germline V CDR1 and CDR2: SGDLS, YYNGEE. V was trimmed by 6 bases and J by 7 bases, leaving 10 bases between them. This CDR3 region has 12 residues. TCRdb reprocessed the RT-PCR reads via MiXCR and lists one record per CDR3 protein. Of about 580,000 distinct CDR3 sequences in the sample, approximately 15% were seen once. The rearrangement links TRBV9 to TRBJ2-2, with unresolved D. Sequenced here: PBMCs from blood, sampled roughly 13 days after vaccination. This receptor was obtained from a man aged 45-60 years who received an inactivated influenza vaccine. CDR3 sequence: CASNLAVGELFF. The CDR3 region has the DNA TGTGCCAGCAACTTAGCAGTCGGGGAGCTGTTTTTT.